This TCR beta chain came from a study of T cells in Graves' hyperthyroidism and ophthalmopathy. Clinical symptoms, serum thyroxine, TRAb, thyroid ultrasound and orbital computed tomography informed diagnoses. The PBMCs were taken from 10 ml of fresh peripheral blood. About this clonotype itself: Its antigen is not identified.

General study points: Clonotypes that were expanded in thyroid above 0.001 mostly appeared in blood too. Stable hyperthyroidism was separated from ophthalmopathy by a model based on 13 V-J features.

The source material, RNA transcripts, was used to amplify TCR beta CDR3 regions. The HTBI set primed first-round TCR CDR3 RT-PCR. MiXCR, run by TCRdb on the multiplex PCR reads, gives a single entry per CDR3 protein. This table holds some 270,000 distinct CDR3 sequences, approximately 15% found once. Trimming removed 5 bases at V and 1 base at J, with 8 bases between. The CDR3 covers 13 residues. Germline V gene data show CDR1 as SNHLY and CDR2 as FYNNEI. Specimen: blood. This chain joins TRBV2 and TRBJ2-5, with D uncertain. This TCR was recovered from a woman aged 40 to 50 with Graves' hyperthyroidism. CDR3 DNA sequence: TGTGCCAGCAGTACGCACACCCAAGAGACCCAGTACTTC. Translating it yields CASSTHTQETQYF. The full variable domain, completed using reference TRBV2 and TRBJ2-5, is EPEVTQTPSHQVTQMGQEVILRCVPISNHLYFYWYRQILGQKVEFLVSFYNNEISEKSEIFDDQFSVERPDGSNFTLKIRSTKLEDSAMYFCASSTHTQETQYFGPGTRLLVL.